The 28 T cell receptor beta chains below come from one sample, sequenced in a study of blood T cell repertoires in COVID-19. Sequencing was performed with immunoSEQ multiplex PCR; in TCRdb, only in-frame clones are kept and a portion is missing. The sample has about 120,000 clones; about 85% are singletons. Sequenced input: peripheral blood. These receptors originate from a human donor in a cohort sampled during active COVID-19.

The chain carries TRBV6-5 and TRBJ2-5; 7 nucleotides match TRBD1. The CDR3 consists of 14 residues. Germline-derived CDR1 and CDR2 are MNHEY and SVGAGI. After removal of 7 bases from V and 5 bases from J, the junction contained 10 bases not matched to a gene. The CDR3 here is CASTMGQLRETQYF. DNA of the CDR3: TGTGCCAGCACCATGGGACAGCTACGCGAGACCCAGTACTTC.

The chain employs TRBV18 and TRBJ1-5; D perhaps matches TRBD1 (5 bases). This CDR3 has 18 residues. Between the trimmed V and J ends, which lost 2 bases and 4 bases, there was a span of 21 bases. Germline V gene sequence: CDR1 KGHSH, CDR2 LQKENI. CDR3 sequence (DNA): TGTGCCAGCTCACCAGCATTGGGGGGGAACCTGGGGAATCAGCCCCAGCATTTT. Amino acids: CASSPALGGNLGNQPQHF. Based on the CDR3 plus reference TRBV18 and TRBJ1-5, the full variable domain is NAGVMQNPRHLVRRRGQEARLRCSPMKGHSHVYWYRQLPEEGLKFMVYLQKENIIDESGMPKERFSAEFPKEGPSILRIQQVVRGDSAAYFCASSPALGGNLGNQPQHFGDGTRLSIL.

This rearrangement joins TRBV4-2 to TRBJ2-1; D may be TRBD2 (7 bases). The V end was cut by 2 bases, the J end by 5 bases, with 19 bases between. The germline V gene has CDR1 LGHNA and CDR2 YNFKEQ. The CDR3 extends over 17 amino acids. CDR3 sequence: CASSQRGGAPPNNEQFF. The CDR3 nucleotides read TGTGCCAGCAGCCAAAGGGGGGGGGCCCCCCCAAACAATGAGCAGTTCTTC.

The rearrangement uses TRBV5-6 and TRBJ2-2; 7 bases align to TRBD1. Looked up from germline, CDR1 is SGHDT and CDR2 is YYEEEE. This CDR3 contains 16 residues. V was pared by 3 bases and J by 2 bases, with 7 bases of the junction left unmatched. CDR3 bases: TGTGCCAGCAGCTCTCTCCGACAGGGAAACACCGGGGAGCTGTTTTTT. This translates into CASSSLRQGNTGELFF.

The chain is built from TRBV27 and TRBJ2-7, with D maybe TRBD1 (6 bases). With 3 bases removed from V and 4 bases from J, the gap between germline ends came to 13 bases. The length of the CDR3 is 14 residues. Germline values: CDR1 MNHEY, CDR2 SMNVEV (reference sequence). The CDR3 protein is CASSFQGTEYEQYF. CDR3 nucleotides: TGTGCCAGCAGTTTTCAGGGGACCGAGTACGAGCAGTACTTC.

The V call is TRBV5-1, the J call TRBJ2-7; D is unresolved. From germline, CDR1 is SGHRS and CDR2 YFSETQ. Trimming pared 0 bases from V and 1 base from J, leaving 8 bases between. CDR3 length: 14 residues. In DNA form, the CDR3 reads TGCGCCAGCAGCTTGGTTCCCCCATCCTACGAGCAGTACTTC. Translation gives CASSLVPPSYEQYF.

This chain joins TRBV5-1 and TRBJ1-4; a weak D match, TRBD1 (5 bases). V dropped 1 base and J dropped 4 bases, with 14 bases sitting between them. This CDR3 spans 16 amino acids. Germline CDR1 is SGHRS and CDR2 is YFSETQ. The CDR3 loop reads CASSLRGRSINEKLFF. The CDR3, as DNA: TGCGCCAGCAGCTTGAGGGGCAGGAGCATTAATGAAAAACTGTTTTTT.

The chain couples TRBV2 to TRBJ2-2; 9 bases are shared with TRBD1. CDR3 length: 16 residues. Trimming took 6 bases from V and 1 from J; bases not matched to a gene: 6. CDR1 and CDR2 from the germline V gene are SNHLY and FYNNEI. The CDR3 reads CASRVGTGLNTGELFF. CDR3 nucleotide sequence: TGTGCCAGCAGGGTGGGGACAGGGCTGAACACCGGGGAGCTGTTTTTT.

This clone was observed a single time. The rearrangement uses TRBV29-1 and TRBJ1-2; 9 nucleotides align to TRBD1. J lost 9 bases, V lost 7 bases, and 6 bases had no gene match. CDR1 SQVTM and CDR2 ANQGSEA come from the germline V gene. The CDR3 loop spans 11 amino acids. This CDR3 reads CSAIGQGSYTF. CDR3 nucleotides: TGCAGCGCTATCGGACAGGGGAGCTACACCTTC.

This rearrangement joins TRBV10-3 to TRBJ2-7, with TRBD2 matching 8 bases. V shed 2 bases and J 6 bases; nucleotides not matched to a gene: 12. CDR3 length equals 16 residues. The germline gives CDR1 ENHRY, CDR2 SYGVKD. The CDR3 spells CAISEGIGSGKTEQYF. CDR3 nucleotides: TGTGCCATCAGTGAGGGAATCGGTAGCGGGAAAACCGAGCAGTACTTC.

The CDR3 DNA follows: TGTGCCAGCACCAAAGGTCCTAGCGGGGAAGAGACCCAGTACTTC. This sequence encodes CASTKGPSGEETQYF. The chain combines TRBV6-5 with TRBJ2-5; the match to TRBD2 covers 9 bases. In germline, CDR1 is MNHEY, CDR2 SVGAGI. CDR3 length: 15 amino acids. Unmatched junction bases numbered 9, after V lost 7 bases and J lost 3 bases.

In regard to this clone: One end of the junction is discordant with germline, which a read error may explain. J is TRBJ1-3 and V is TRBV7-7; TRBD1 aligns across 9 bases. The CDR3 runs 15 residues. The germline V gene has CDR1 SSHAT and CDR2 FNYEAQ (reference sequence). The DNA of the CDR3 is TGTGCTAGCAGCGCCCGGACAGGGGCTGGAAACACCATATATTTT. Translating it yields CASSARTGAGNTIYF.

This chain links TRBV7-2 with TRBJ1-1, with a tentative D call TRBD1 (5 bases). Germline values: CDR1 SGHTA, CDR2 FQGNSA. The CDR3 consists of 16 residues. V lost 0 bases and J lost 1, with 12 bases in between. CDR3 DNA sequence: TGTGCCAGCAGCTTAGCTGGGGGGGTCTCGAACACTGAAGCTTTCTTT. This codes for CASSLAGGVSNTEAFF.

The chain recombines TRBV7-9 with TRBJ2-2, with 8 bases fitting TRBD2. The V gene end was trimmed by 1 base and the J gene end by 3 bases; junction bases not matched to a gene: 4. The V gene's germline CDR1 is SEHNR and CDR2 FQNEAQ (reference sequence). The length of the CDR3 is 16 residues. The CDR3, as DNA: TGTGCCAGCAGCTTAGTCGCGGGAGGAGACACCGGGGAGCTGTTTTTT. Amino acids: CASSLVAGGDTGELFF. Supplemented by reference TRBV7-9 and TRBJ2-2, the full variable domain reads DTGVSQNPRHKITKRGQNVTFRCDPISEHNRLYWYRQTLGQGPEFLTYFQNEAQLEKSRLLSDRFSAERPKGSFSTLEIQRTEQGDSAMYLCASSLVAGGDTGELFFGEGSRLTVL.

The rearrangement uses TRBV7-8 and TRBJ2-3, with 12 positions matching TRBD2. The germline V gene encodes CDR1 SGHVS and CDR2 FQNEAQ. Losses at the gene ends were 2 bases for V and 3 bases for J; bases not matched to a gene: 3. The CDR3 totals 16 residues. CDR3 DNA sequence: TGTGCCAGCAGCTTACTAGCGGGGGGGCAAACAGATACGCAGTATTTT. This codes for CASSLLAGGQTDTQYF.

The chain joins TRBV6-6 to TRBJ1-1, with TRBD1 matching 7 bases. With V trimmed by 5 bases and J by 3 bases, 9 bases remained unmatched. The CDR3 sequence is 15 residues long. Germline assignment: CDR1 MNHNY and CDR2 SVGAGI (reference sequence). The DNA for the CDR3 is TGTGCCAGCAGTGATACCCCCGACAGGGACACTGAAGCTTTCTTT. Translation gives CASSDTPDRDTEAFF.

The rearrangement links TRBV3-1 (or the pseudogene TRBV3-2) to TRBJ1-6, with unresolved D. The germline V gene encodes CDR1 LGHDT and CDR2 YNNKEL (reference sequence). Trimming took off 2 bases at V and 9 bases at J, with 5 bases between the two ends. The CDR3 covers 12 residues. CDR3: CASSQWSSPLHF. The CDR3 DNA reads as TGTGCCAGCAGCCAATGGAGTTCACCCCTCCACTTT.

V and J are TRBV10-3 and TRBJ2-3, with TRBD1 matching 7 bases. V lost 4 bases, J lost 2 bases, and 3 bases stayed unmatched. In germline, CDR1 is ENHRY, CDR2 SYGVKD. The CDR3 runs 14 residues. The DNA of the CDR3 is TGTGCCATCAGTGGCACAGGGGCCACAGATACGCAGTATTTT. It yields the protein CAISGTGATDTQYF.

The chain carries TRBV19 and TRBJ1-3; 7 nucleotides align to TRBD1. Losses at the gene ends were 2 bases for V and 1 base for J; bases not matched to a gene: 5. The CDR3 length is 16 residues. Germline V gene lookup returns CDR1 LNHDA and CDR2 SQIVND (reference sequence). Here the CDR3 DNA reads TGTGCCAGTAGTATACAGGGGGAGGTTTCTGGAAACACCATATATTTT. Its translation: CASSIQGEVSGNTIYF.

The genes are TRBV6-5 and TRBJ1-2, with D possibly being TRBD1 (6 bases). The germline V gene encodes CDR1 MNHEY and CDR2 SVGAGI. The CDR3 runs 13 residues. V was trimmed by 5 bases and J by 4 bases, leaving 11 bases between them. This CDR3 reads CASSTGQIYGYTF. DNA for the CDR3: TGTGCCAGCAGTACTGGACAGATCTATGGCTACACCTTC.

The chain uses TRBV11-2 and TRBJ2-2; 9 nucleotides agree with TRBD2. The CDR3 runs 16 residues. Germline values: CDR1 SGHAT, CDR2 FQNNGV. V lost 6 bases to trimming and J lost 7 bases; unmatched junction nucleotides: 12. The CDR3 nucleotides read TGTGCCAGCAGGGAATCCCCTAGCGGGAAAATCGGGGAGCTGTTTTTT. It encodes CASRESPSGKIGELFF.

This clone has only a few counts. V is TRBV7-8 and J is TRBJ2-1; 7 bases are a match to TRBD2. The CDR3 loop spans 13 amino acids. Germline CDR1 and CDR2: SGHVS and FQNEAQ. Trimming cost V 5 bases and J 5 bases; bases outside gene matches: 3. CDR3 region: CASSHLADNEQFF. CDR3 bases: TGTGCCAGCAGCCATCTAGCGGACAATGAGCAGTTCTTC.

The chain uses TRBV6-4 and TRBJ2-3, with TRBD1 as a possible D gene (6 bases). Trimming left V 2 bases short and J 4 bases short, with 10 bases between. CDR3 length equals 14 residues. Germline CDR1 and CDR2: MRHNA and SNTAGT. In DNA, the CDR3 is TGTGCCAGCAGTGACACTGGGGGCGCAGATACGCAGTATTTT. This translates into CASSDTGGADTQYF.

The chain's CDR3 is CASSSRAHNEKLFF. CDR3 in DNA: TGTGCCAGCAGCTCCAGGGCCCATAATGAAAAACTGTTTTTT. The chain couples TRBV5-4 to TRBJ1-4; the D gene is possibly TRBD1 (5 bases). Germline V lookup: CDR1 SGHNT, CDR2 YYREEE (reference sequence). Trimming removed 3 bases at V and 4 bases at J, with 10 bases between. This CDR3 is 14 amino acids long.

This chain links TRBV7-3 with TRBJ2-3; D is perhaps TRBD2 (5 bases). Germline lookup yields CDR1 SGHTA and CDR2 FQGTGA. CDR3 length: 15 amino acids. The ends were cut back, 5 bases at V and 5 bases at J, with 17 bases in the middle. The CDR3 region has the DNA TGTGCCAGCAGCCCTAGGTGGGCCGAGGGAGATACGCAGTATTTT. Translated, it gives CASSPRWAEGDTQYF.

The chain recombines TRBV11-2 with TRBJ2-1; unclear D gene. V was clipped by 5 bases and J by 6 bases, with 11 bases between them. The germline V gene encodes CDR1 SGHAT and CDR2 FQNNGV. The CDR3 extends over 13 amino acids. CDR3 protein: CASSPGPLNEQFF. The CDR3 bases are TGTGCCAGCAGCCCAGGCCCCCTCAATGAGCAGTTCTTC.

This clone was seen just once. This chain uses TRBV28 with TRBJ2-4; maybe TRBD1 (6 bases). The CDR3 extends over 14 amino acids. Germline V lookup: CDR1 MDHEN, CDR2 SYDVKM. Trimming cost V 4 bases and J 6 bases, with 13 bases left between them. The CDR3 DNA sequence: TGTGCCAGCAGTTACGACAGGTCGAGAAACATTCAGTACTTC. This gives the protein CASSYDRSRNIQYF.

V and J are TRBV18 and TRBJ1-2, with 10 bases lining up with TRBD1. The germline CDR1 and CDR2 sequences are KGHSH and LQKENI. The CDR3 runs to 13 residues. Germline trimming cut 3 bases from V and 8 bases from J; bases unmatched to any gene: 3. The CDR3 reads CASSPGQGDGYTF. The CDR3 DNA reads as TGTGCCAGCTCACCCGGACAGGGGGACGGCTACACCTTC.